This T cell receptor beta chain is from a study of PD-1 blockade in classical Hodgkin lymphoma. To note about this clone: Its cognate antigen is unknown.

Clones were read by immunoSEQ multiplex PCR, and TCRdb kept only the in-frame ones, dropping some. The table has about 11,000 clones, around 80% seen once. Every patient had relapsed following autologous stem cell transplantation, and cohorts differed in brentuximab vedotin exposure. Complete response, partial response or progressive disease constituted the best responses recorded. Study-wide points: Differences between repertoires have undefined causes, possibly disease activity or prior therapy. Diminished baseline TCR diversity has been reported in newly diagnosed patients relative to healthy donors.

Sequences were derived from peripheral blood mononuclear cells (PBMCs), sampled before the second cycle of nivolumab. The clonotype originates from a human donor with classical Hodgkin lymphoma.

The CDR3 coding sequence is TGTGCCAGCAGCTTAGGGCTGGGACAGAAGATGAACACTGAAGCTTTCTTT. As protein: CASSLGLGQKMNTEAFF. The V gene is TRBV7-8, the J gene TRBJ1-1, with 7 bases identical to TRBD1. J gave up 0 bases and V 1 base, and 8 bases lay outside the gene matches. Germline CDR1 is SGHVS and CDR2 is FQNEAQ. This CDR3 has 17 amino acids.